This T cell receptor beta chain was recorded in a study of T cell responses to AZD1222 COVID-19 vaccine. Here immunoSEQ multiplex PCR was the method, and the copy in TCRdb shows in-frame clones only, minus some. The top ten hold 7.7% of the sample, which has roughly 120,000 clones, about nine tenths seen once. This CDR3 spans 16 amino acids. For this clone: Its antigen is undetermined.

General observations from the study: White British people made up most donors, females outnumbered males, and clonal diversity was possibly underestimated.

Sequencing used peripheral blood, obtained on day 0 of AZD1222 vaccination. The genes are TRBV21-1 and TRBJ1-6. TRBV21-1 constitutes a pseudogene. The sequence derives from an adult in good health. The DNA of the CDR3 is TGTGCCAGTAGCAAGGGGTCACTCTCCTATAATTCACCCCTCCACTTT. Amino acids: CASSKGSLSYNSPLHF.